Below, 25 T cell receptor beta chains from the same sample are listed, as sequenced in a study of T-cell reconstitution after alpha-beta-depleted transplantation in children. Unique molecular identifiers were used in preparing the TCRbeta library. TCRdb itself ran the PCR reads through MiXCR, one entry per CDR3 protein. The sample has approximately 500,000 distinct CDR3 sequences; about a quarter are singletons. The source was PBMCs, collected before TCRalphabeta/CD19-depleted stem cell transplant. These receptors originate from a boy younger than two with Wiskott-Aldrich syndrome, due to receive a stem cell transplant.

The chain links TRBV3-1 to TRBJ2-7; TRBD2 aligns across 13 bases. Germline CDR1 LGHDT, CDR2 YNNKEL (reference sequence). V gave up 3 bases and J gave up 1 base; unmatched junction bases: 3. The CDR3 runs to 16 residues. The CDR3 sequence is CASSQGLAGLSYEQYF. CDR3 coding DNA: TGTGCCAGCAGCCAGGGACTAGCGGGGCTTTCCTACGAGCAGTACTTC.

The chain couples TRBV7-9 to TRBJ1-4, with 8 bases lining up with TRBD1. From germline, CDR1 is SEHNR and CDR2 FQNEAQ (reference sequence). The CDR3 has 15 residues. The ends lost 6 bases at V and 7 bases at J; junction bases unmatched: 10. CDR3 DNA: TGTGCCAGCAGATCCCAGGGGGCGGCGATTGAAAAACTGTTTTTT. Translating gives CASRSQGAAIEKLFF.

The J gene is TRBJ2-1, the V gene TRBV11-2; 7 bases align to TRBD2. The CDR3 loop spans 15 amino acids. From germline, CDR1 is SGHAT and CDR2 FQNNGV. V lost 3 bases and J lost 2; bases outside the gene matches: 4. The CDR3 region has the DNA TGTGCCAGCAGCTTTCCCCTAGCGGCCTACAATGAGCAGTTCTTC. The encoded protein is CASSFPLAAYNEQFF. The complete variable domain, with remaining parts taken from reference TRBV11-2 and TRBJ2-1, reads EAGVAQSPRYKIIEKRQSVAFWCNPISGHATLYWYQQILGQGPKLLIQFQNNGVVDDSQLPKDRFSAERLKGVDSTLKIQPAKLEDSAVYLCASSFPLAAYNEQFFGPGTRLTVL.

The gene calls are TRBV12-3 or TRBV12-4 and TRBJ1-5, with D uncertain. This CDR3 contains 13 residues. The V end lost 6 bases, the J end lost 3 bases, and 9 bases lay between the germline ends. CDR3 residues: CASRGRANQPQHF. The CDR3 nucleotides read TGTGCCAGCAGGGGGAGGGCCAATCAGCCCCAGCATTTT.

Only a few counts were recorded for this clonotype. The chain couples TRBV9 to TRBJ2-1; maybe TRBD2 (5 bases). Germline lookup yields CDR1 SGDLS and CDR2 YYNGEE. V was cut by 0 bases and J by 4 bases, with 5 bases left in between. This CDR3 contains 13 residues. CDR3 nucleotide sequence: TGTGCCAGCAGCGTAGGGAGGTACAATGAGCAGTTCTTC. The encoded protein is CASSVGRYNEQFF.

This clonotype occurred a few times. CDR3 amino acids: CASSETDLQETQYF. The CDR3 nucleotides are TGTGCCAGCAGTGAAACGGATCTTCAAGAGACCCAGTACTTC. J is TRBJ2-5 and V is TRBV6-1; D not certain. Deletions cut 2 bases from V and 2 bases from J, with 9 bases between. Germline values: CDR1 MNHNS, CDR2 SASEGT. CDR3 length: 14 amino acids.

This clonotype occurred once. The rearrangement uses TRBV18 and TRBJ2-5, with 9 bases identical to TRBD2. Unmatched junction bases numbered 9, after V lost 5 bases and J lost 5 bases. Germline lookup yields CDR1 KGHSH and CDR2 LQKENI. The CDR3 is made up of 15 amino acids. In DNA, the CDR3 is TGTGCCAGCTCATCTTTAGCGGGAGTTGGTGAGACCCAGTACTTC. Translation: CASSSLAGVGETQYF.

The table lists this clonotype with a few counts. CDR3: CASSLGAGGFTYNEQFF. DNA of the CDR3: TGTGCCAGCAGTTTGGGGGCGGGTGGGTTTACCTACAATGAGCAGTTCTTC. The chain uses TRBV12-3 or TRBV12-4 and TRBJ2-1; possible D gene TRBD1, 6 bases. V lost 3 bases and J 2 bases, leaving 17 bases between the germline ends. The CDR3 has 17 amino acids.

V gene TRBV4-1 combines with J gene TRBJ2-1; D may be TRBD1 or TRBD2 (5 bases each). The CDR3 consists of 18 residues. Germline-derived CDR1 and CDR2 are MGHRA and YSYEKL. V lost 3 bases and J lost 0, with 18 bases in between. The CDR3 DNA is TGCGCCAGCAGCCACTCCAGACATGAGGGACGCTCCTACAATGAGCAGTTCTTC. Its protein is CASSHSRHEGRSYNEQFF.

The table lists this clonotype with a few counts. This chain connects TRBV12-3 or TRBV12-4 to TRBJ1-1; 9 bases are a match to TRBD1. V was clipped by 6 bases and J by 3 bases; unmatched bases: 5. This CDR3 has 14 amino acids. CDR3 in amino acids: CASRTGGAYTEAFF. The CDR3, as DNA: TGTGCCAGCAGGACAGGGGGGGCGTACACTGAAGCTTTCTTT.

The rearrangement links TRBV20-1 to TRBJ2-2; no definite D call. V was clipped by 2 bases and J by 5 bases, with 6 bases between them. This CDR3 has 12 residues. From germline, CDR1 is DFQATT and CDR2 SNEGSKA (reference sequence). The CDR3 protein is CSARSSTGELFF. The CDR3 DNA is TGCAGTGCTAGATCCTCGACCGGGGAGCTGTTTTTT.

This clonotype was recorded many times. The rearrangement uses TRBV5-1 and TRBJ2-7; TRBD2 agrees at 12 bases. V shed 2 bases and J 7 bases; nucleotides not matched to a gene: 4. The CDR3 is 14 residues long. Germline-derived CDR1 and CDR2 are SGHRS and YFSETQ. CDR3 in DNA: TGCGCCAGCAGCTTAGGACTAGCGGGACGGGAGCAGTACTTC. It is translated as CASSLGLAGREQYF.

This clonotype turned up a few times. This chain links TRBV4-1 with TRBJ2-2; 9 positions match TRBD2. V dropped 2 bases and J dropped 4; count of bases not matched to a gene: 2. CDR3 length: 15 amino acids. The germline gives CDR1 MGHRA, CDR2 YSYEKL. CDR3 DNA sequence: TGCGCCAGCAGCCAACCGACTAGCGGCACCGGGGAGCTGTTTTTT. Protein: CASSQPTSGTGELFF.

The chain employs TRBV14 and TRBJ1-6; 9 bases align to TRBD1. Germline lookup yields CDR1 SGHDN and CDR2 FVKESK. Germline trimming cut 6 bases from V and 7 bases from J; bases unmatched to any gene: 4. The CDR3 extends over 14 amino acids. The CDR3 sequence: CASRGTGRNSPLHF. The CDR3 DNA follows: TGTGCCAGCAGAGGGACAGGGAGGAATTCACCCCTCCACTTT.

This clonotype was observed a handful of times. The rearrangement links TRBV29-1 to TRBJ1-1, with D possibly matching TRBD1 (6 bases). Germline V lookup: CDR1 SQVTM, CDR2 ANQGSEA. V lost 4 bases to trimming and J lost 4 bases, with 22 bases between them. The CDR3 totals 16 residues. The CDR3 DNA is TGCAGCGTTGGGGCTGGCGGGGGGCGCGGTCCCACTGAAGCTTTCTTT. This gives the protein CSVGAGGGRGPTEAFF.

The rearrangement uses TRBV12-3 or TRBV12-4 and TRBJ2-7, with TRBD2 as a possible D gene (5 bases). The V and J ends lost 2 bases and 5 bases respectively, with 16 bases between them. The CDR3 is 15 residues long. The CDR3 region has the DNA TGTGCCAGCAGTTTAAGGTCATCGGGGATCGACGAGCAGTACTTC. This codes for CASSLRSSGIDEQYF.

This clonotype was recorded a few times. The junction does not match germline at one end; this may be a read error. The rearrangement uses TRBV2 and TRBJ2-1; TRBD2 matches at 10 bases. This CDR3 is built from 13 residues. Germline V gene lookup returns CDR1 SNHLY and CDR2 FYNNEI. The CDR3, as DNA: TGTGCCAGCAGTGAAGTTCCTAGCGGGAGTCTAATCTTC. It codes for CASSEVPSGSLIF.

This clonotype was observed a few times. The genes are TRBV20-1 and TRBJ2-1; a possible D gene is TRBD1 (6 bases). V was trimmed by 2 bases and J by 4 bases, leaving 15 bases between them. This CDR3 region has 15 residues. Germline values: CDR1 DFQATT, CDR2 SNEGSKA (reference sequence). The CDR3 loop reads CSARSGTRGYNEQFF. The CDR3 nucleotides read TGCAGTGCTAGATCCGGGACACGGGGTTACAATGAGCAGTTCTTC.

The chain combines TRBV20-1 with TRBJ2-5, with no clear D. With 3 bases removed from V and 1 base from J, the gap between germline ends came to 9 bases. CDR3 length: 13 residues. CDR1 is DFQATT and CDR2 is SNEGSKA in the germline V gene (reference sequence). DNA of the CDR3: TGCAGTGCTAGGTCTGGCGGCCAAGAGACCCAGTACTTC. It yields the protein CSARSGGQETQYF.

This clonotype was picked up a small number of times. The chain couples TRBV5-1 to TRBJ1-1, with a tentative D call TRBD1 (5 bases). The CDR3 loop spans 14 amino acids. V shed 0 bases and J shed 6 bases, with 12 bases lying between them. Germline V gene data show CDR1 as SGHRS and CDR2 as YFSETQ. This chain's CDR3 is CASSLVPQAPEAFF. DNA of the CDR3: TGCGCCAGCAGCTTGGTCCCACAGGCTCCTGAAGCTTTCTTT.

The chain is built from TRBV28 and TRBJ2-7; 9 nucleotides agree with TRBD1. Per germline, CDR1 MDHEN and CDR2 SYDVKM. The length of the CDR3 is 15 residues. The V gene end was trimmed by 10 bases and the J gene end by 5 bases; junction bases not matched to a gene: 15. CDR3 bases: TGTGCCACCATAAGGCCGGGACAGGGAATCGACGAGCAGTACTTC. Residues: CATIRPGQGIDEQYF.

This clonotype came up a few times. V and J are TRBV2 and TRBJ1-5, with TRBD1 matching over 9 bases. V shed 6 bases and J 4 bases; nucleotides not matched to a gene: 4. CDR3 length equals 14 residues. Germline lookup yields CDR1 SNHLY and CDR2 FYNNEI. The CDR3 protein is CASRPDRGNQPQHF. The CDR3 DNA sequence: TGTGCCAGCAGACCTGACAGGGGGAATCAGCCCCAGCATTTT.

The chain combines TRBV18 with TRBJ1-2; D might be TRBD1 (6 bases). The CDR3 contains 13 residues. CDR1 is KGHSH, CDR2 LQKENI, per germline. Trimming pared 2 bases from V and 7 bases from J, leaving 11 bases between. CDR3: CASSPMDRSGYTF. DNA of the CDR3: TGTGCCAGCTCACCAATGGACAGATCTGGCTACACCTTC.

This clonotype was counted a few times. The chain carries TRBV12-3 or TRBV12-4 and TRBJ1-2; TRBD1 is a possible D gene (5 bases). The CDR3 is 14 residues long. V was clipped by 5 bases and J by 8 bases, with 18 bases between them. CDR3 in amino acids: CASSPRVRERGYTF. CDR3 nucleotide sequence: TGTGCCAGCAGTCCCCGCGTCAGGGAGCGGGGCTACACCTTC.

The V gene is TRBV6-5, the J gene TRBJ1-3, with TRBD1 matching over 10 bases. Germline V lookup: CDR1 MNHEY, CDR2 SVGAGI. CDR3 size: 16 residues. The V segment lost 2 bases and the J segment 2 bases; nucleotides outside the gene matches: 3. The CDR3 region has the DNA TGTGCCAGCAGTTACAACGGACAGGGGGCTGGAAACACCATATATTTT. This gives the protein CASSYNGQGAGNTIYF.